The 7 T cell receptor beta chains given below trace back to one sample, sequenced in a study of CD8 T cells in Susac syndrome. cDNA came from about 0.5 to 1 ug RNA primed by random hexamers. TCRdb re-called the immunoSEQ multiplex PCR reads with MiXCR, one entry per CDR3 protein. The sample lists about 210,000 distinct CDR3 sequences; 85% to 95% were seen once. The sample consisted of CD4+ T cells from PBMCs. These receptors were obtained from a human donor with Susac syndrome.

The chain is built from TRBV20-1 and TRBJ1-1, with 7 bases identical to TRBD1. CDR1 DFQATT and CDR2 SNEGSKA come from the germline V gene (reference sequence). This CDR3 comprises 12 residues. The trim removed 3 bases at V and 5 bases at J, leaving 3 bases unmatched. CDR3 nucleotides: TGCAGTGCTAGGGGGACAGTAACTGAAGCTTTCTTT. Translation: CSARGTVTEAFF.

The J gene is TRBJ1-5, the V gene TRBV12-5; 7 nucleotides match TRBD1. The CDR3 totals 15 residues. The germline CDR1 and CDR2 sequences are LGHNT and FRNRAP. Unmatched junction bases numbered 4, after V lost 0 bases and J lost 5 bases. The CDR3 DNA reads as TGTGCTAGTGGTTTGGTAATAGGGGGCGATCAGCCCCAGCATTTT. Residues: CASGLVIGGDQPQHF.

The chain links TRBV19 to TRBJ2-3; D remains ambiguous. Trimming shortened V by 4 bases and J by 1 base, and 9 bases separated the two germline ends. The CDR3 loop spans 14 amino acids. Germline V gene data show CDR1 as LNHDA and CDR2 as SQIVND (reference sequence). CDR3 residues: CASSTSSGTDTQYF. In nucleotides, the CDR3 is TGTGCCAGTAGTACGAGTTCCGGCACAGATACGCAGTATTTT.

This sequence joins TRBV29-1 and TRBJ2-3; TRBD2 agrees at 10 bases. With 5 bases clipped from V and 9 bases from J, the junction kept 11 bases outside the gene matches. The CDR3 has 14 amino acids. Germline loops: CDR1 SQVTM, CDR2 ANQGSEA. The chain's CDR3 is CSVSLAGAAGTQYF. CDR3 DNA sequence: TGCAGCGTTAGCCTAGCGGGGGCTGCGGGGACGCAGTATTTT.

The V and J genes are TRBV4-1 and TRBJ1-1, with unresolved D. Germline V CDR1 and CDR2: MGHRA, YSYEKL. This CDR3 comprises 15 residues. Trimming left V 1 base short and J 7 bases short, with 16 bases between. CDR3 region: CASSQVAGQEFEAFF. The DNA of the CDR3 is TGCGCCAGCAGCCAAGTAGCCGGCCAGGAGTTTGAAGCTTTCTTT.

This clonotype was seen just once. The J gene is TRBJ2-2, the V gene TRBV6-6; D unclear. From germline, CDR1 is MNHNY and CDR2 SVGAGI (reference sequence). The CDR3 consists of 11 residues. V was trimmed by 6 bases and J by 8 bases, leaving 7 bases between them. The CDR3 loop reads CASRTYGELFF. The CDR3, as DNA: TGTGCCAGCAGGACTTATGGGGAGCTGTTTTTT.

The chain uses TRBV4-3 and TRBJ1-4; D may be TRBD1 (5 bases). From germline, CDR1 is LGHNA and CDR2 YSLEER. V was trimmed by 1 base and J by 10 bases, leaving 16 bases between them. The length of the CDR3 is 15 residues. CDR3 nucleotides: TGCGCCAGCAGCCAAGTCCAGGCCCCAAGGGGAAAACTGTTTTTT. Amino acid sequence: CASSQVQAPRGKLFF.